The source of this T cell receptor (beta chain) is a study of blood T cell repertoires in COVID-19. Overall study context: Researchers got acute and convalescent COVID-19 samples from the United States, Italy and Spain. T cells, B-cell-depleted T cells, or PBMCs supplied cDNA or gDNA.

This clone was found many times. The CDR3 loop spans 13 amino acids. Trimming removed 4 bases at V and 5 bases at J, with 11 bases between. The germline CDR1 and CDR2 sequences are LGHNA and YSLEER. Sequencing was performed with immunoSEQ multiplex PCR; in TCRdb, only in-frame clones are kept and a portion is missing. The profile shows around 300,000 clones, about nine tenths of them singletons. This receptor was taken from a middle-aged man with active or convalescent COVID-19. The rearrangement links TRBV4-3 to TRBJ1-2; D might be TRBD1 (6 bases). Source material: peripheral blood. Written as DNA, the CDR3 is TGCGCCAGCAGCCTATCCCAGGGGTATGGCTACACCTTC. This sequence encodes CASSLSQGYGYTF.